This TCR beta chain derives from a study of blood T cell repertoires in COVID-19. Per the germline V gene, CDR1 is LGHDT and CDR2 is YNNKEL (reference sequence). Losses at the gene ends were 0 bases for V and 7 bases for J; bases not matched to a gene: 3. The CDR3 covers 15 residues. The data were produced by immunoSEQ multiplex PCR, yet TCRdb's version contains in-frame clones alone and is incomplete. This table holds 200,000 to 250,000 clones, 65% to 90% found once. The receptor was derived from a man aged 45-65 years with COVID-19, enrolled during active disease. The V and J genes are TRBV3-1 (or the pseudogene TRBV3-2) and TRBJ2-4; TRBD1 matches at 10 bases. The sequenced sample consisted of peripheral blood. CDR3 amino acids: CASSQDAGQGNIQYF. CDR3 coding DNA: TGTGCCAGCAGCCAAGATGCGGGACAGGGGAACATTCAGTACTTC.